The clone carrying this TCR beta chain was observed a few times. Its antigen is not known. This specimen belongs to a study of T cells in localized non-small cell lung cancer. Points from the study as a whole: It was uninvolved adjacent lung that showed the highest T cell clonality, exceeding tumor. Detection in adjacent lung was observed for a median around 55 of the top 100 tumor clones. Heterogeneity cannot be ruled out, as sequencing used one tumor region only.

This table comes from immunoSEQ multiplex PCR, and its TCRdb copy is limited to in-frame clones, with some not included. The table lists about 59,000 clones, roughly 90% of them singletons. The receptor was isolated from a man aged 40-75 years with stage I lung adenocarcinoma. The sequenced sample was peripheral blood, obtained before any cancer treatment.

The CDR3 DNA reads as TGTGCCAGCAGATCACCTCAGGGGAGGGTTTACAATGAGCAGTTCTTC. Translated, it gives CASRSPQGRVYNEQFF. The chain has TRBV28 and TRBJ2-1; TRBD2 might be the D (7 bases). V was cut by 6 bases and J by 4 bases, with 19 bases left in between. Germline V gene lookup returns CDR1 MDHEN and CDR2 SYDVKM. The CDR3 has 16 residues. Variable domain in full (rest from reference TRBV28 and TRBJ2-1): DVKVTQSSRYLVKRTGEKVFLECVQDMDHENMFWYRQDPGLGLRLIYFSYDVKMKEKGDIPEGYSVSREKKERFSLILESASTNQTSMYLCASRSPQGRVYNEQFFGPGTRLTVL.